Listed below are T cell receptor beta chains from one sample, sequenced in a study of shared clonotypes between healthy human individuals. The data were produced by immunoSEQ multiplex PCR, yet TCRdb's version contains in-frame clones alone and is incomplete. The profile covers about 580,000 clones, with 95% to 98% appearing a single time and approximately 0.3% taken by the ten largest. Sequenced sample: naive CD8+ T cells sorted from blood. The receptor set was obtained from a young man in good health. Both conserved end residues are trimmed from each CDR3. Clone size is given for some rows only: seen once, a few or many times, or a class if the clone is expanded.

j_gene | abundance | v_gene | CDR3aa
TRBJ1-2 | NA | TRBV10-2 | ASSFRTGEGYT
TRBJ1-2 | NA | TRBV4-1 | ASSQVGLGGYT
TRBJ1-5 | NA | TRBV7-8 | ASSLRSNQPQH
TRBJ2-5 | NA | TRBV5-1 | ASSWATGMETQY
TRBJ1-4 | NA | TRBV27 | ASSHPPGTGVFATNEKLF
TRBJ2-1 | NA | TRBV11-2 | ASSLGLAGDEQF
TRBJ2-3 | NA | TRBV6-1 | ASSEWAGTSTDTQY
TRBJ1-5 | NA | TRBV2 | ASRAHGQGARQPQH
TRBJ2-1 | NA | TRBV4-1 | ASSQGSILVDEQF
TRBJ2-5 | NA | TRBV11-2 | ASSPESMGGETQY
TRBJ2-7 | NA | TRBV7-2 | ASSLPREGLSYEQY
TRBJ1-2 | NA | TRBV13 | ASSWDGRNSNYGYT
TRBJ2-3 | NA | TRBV9 | ASSPGGRSTDTQY
TRBJ2-7 | NA | TRBV2 | ASSSPGLALYEQY
TRBJ2-7 | NA | TRBV28 | ASSPWTYYEQY
TRBJ2-1 | NA | TRBV9 | ASSVKLAGGYNEQF
TRBJ1-1 | NA | TRBV4-1 | ASSQLQLNTEAF
TRBJ2-1 | NA | TRBV27 | ASSWIQGTVDEQF
TRBJ2-1 | NA | TRBV2 | ANRGQGTSGTQYNEQF
TRBJ2-7 | NA | TRBV15 | ATSNPMGGYYEQY
TRBJ2-7 | NA | TRBV7-9 | ASSIGAGNSYEQY
TRBJ1-5 | once | TRBV19 | ASSWDIYSNQPQH
TRBJ2-7 | NA | TRBV2 | ATIGNPTGRSYEQY
TRBJ2-7 | NA | TRBV18 | ASSPDGTAYEQY
TRBJ2-1 | NA | TRBV11-2 | ASSRTTWHEQF
TRBJ2-7 | NA | TRBV4-1 | ASSQGPGYEQY
TRBJ2-1 | NA | TRBV18 | ASSPGRIGRNEQF
TRBJ1-1 | NA | TRBV9 | ASSVGGQDTEAF
TRBJ2-7 | NA | TRBV9 | ASSPRIYGSEQY
TRBJ2-3 | NA | TRBV29-1 | SVELAGMADTQY
TRBJ2-1 | NA | TRBV15 | ATRSPAGDSYNEQF
TRBJ2-3 | NA | TRBV11-3 | ASSLPGTDTQY
TRBJ2-1 | once | TRBV5-6 | ASSPTGTGYNEQF
TRBJ2-7 | NA | TRBV25-1 | ASSEYGTASYEQY
TRBJ1-5 | NA | TRBV19 | ASSIAGLHNQPQH
TRBJ1-1 | NA | TRBV10-3 | AISEFPTNTEAF
TRBJ2-1 | NA | TRBV30 | AWSDGAGGVNEQF
TRBJ2-1 | NA | TRBV4-2 | ASSQDGVSSYSSYNEQF
TRBJ1-5 | NA | TRBV6-6 | ASSYSGAQPQH
TRBJ1-5 | NA | TRBV30 | AWSGGTGKRQPQH
TRBJ1-4 | NA | TRBV11-2 | ASSSAEARTNEKLF
TRBJ2-1 | NA | TRBV28 | ASSVLAGDSDEQF
TRBJ2-3 | NA | TRBV28 | ASRRGPGLAGLTDTQY
TRBJ2-1 | once | TRBV11-3 | ASSLQSGTPYNEQF